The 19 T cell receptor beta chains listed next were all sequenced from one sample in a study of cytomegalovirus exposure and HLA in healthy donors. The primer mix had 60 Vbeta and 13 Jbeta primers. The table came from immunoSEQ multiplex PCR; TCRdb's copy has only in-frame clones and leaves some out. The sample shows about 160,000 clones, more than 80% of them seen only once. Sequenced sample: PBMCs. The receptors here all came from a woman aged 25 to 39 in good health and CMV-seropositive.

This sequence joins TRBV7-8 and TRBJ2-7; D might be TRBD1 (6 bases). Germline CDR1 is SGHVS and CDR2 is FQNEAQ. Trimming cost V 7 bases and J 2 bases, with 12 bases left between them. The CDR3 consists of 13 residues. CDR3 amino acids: CASNDRPAYEQYF. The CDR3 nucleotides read TGTGCCAGCAACGACAGGCCGGCCTACGAGCAGTACTTC.

The CDR3 DNA reads as TGTGCCAGCAGTTTGCTCGGGACAGATACGCAGTATTTT. This gives the protein CASSLLGTDTQYF. This rearrangement joins TRBV25-1 to TRBJ2-3, with D uncertain. Trimming cost V 5 bases and J 3 bases, with 9 bases left between them. Germline CDR1 and CDR2: MGHDK and SYGVNS. This CDR3 spans 13 amino acids.

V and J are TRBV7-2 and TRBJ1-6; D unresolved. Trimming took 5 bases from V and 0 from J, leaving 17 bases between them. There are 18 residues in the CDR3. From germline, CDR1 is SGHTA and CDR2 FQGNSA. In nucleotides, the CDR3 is TGTGCCAGCAGCCACATCCGAATGGGCCACTCCTATAATTCACCCCTCCACTTT. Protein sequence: CASSHIRMGHSYNSPLHF.

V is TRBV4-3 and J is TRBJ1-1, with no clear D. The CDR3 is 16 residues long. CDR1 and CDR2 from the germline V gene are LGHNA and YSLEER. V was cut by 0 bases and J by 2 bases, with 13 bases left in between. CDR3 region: CASSQDEAGINTEAFF. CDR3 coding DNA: TGCGCCAGCAGCCAAGATGAGGCGGGAATAAACACTGAAGCTTTCTTT.

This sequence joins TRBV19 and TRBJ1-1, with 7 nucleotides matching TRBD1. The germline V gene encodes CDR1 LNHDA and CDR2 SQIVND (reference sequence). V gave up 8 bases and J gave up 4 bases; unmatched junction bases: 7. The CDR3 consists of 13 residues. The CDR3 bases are TGTGCCAGTGGTTGGACAGGAGTCACTGAAGCTTTCTTT. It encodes CASGWTGVTEAFF.

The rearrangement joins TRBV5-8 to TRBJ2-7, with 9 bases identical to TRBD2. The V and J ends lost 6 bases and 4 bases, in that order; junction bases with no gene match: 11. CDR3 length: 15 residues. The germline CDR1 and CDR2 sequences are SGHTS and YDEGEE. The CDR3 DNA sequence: TGTGCCAGCAACACCCGACAGCGGGGGGTTTACGAGCAGTACTTC. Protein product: CASNTRQRGVYEQYF. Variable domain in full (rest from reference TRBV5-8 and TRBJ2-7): EAGVTQSPTHLIKTRGQQATLRCSPISGHTSVYWYQQALGLGLQFLLWYDEGEERNRGNFPPRFSGRQFPNYSSELNVNALELEDSALYLCASNTRQRGVYEQYFGPGTRLTVT.

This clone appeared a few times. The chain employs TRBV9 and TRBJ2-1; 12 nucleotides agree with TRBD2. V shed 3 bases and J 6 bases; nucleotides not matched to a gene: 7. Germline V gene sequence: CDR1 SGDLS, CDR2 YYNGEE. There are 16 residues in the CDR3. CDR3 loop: CASSGSLAGGSNEQFF. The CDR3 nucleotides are TGTGCCAGCAGCGGTTCACTAGCGGGGGGCTCCAATGAGCAGTTCTTC. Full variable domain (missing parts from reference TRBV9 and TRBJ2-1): DSGVTQTPKHLITATGQRVTLRCSPRSGDLSVYWYQQSLDQGLQFLIQYYNGEERAKGNILERFSAQQFPDLHSELNLSSLELGDSALYFCASSGSLAGGSNEQFFGPGTRLTVL.

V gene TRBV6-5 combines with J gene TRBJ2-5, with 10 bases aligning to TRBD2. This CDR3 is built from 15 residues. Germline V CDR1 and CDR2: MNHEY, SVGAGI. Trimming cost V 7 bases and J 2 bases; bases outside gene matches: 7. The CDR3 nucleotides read TGTGCCAGCAATAGCGGGGGGCCCAATCAAGAGACCCAGTACTTC. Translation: CASNSGGPNQETQYF.

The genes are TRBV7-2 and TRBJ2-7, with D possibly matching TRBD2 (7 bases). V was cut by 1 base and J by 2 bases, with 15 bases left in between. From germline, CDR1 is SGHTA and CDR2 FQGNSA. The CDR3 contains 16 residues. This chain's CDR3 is CASSLGGGHGTYEQYF. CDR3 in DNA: TGTGCCAGCAGCTTAGGGGGGGGCCACGGAACCTACGAGCAGTACTTC.

The CDR3 bases are TGTGCCAGCAGTTACGGGACAGGGGCCTACGAGCAGTACTTC. Its protein product is CASSYGTGAYEQYF. The chain recombines TRBV27 with TRBJ2-7, with 10 bases aligning to TRBD1. This CDR3 has 14 residues. The germline gives CDR1 MNHEY, CDR2 SMNVEV (reference sequence). With 4 bases clipped from V and 2 bases from J, the junction kept 2 bases outside the gene matches.

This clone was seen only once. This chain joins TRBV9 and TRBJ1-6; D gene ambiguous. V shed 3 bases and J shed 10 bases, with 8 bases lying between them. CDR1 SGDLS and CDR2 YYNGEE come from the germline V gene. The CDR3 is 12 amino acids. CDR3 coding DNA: TGTGCCAGCAGCGGCTCGAGGTCACCCCTCCACTTT. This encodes CASSGSRSPLHF.

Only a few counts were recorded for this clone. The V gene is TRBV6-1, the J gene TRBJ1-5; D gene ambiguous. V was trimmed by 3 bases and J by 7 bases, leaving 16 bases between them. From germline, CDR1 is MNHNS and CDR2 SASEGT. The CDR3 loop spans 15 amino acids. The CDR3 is CASSEFLGGVQPQHF. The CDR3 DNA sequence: TGTGCCAGCAGTGAGTTTTTGGGAGGAGTGCAGCCCCAGCATTTT.

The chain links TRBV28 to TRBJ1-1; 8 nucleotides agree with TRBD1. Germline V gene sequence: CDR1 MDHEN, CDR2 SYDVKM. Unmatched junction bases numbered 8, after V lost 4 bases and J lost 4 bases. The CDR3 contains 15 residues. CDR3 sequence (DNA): TGTGCCAGCAGTTCACCCAGGGGGCGGGTCACTGAAGCTTTCTTT. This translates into CASSSPRGRVTEAFF. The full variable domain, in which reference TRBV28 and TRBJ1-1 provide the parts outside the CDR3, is DVKVTQSSRYLVKRTGEKVFLECVQDMDHENMFWYRQDPGLGLRLIYFSYDVKMKEKGDIPEGYSVSREKKERFSLILESASTNQTSMYLCASSSPRGRVTEAFFGQGTRLTVV.

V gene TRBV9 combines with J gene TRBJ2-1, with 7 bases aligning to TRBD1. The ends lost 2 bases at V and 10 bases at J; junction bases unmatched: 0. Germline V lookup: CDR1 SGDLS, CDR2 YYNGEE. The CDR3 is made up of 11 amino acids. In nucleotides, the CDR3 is TGTGCCAGCAGCGTCAGGGGGGAGCAGTTCTTC. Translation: CASSVRGEQFF.

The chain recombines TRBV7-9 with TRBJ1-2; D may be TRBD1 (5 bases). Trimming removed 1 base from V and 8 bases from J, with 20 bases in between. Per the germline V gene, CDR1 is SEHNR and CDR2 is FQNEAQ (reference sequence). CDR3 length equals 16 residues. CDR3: CASSLGGATYGSGYTF. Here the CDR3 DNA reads TGTGCCAGCAGCTTAGGCGGGGCCACTTACGGATCGGGCTACACCTTC.

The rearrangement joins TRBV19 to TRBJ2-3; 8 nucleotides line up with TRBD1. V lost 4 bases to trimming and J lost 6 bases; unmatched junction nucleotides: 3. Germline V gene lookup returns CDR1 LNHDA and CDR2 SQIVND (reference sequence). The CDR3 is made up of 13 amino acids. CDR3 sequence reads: CASSTTGEDTQYF. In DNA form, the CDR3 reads TGTGCCAGTAGTACGACAGGGGAGGATACGCAGTATTTT. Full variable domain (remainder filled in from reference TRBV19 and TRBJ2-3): DGGITQSPKYLFRKEGQNVTLSCEQNLNHDAMYWYRQDPGQGLRLIYYSQIVNDFQKGDIAEGYSVSREKKESFPLTVTSAQKNPTAFYLCASSTTGEDTQYFGPGTRLTVL.

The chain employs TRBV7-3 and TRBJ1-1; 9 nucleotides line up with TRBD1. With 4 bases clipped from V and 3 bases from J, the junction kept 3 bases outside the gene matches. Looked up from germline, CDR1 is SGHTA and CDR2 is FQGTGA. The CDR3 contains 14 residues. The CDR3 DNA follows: TGTGCCAGCAGCTCCTACAGGGGGCACACTGAAGCTTTCTTT. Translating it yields CASSSYRGHTEAFF. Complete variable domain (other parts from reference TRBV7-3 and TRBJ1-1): GAGVSQTPSNKVTEKGKYVELRCDPISGHTALYWYRQSLGQGPEFLIYFQGTGAADDSGLPNDRFFAVRPEGSVSTLKIQRTERGDSAVYLCASSSYRGHTEAFFGQGTRLTVV.

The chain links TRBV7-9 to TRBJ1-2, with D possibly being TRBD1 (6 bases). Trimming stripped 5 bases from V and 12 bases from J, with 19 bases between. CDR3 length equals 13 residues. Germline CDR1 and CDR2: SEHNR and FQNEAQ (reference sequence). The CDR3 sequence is CASSAGQSSKDTF. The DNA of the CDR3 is TGTGCCAGCAGCGCAGGACAGAGTTCTAAGGACACCTTC.

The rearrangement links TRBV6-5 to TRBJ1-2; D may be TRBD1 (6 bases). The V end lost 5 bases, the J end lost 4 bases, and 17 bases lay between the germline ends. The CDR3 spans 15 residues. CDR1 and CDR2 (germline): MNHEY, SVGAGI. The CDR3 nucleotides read TGTGCCAGCAGTCTCGCGGGGGCAGGTGGCTATGGCTACACCTTC. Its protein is CASSLAGAGGYGYTF.